These T cell receptor beta chains were read from a single sample in a study of T-cell reconstitution after alpha-beta-depleted transplantation in children. TCRdb used MiXCR to reprocess the PCR reads, holding one entry per CDR3 protein. This table has about 300,000 distinct CDR3 sequences, just over 7.5% appearing once. This material consisted of peripheral blood, taken 360 days after TCRalphabeta/CD19-depleted stem cell transplant. The origin of the receptors is a female patient aged 2-10 years who had a stem cell transplant for Fanconi anemia, so the T cells may come from the graft donor. The CDR3 runs from the conserved cysteine through the conserved F or W. The D gene is left open where the match is weak. Clone size is given for some rows only: seen once, a few or many times, or a class if the clone is expanded.

V gene,clone size,J gene,D gene,CDR3 DNA,CDR3 protein
TRBV27,-,TRBJ2-2,-,TGTGCCAGCAGTTTACGTCCGGGGGTAACACCCGGGGAGCTGTTTTTT,CASSLRPGVTPGELFF
TRBV6-5,-,TRBJ1-2,-,TGTGCCAGCAGTTACTCTGAGGGTCGAGGCTACACCTTC,CASSYSEGRGYTF
TRBV12-3/TRBV12-4,many,TRBJ1-6,-,TGTGCCAGCAGTTTCTCCGGACAAACCTATAATTCACCCCTCCACTTT,CASSFSGQTYNSPLHF
TRBV5-5,few,TRBJ1-1,-,TGTGCCAGCAGCTTGGTTTCACTGGGGGTGAACACTGAAGCTTTCTTT,CASSLVSLGVNTEAFF
TRBV5-1,many,TRBJ1-2,-,TGCGCCAGCAGCTTGGGATTGAGTAGTGCTAACTATGGCTACACCTTC,CASSLGLSSANYGYTF
TRBV6-5,many,TRBJ1-1,TRBD1,TGTGCCAGCAGTTACTCCGTCAGGGGGAGGACTTTCTTT,CASSYSVRGRTFF
TRBV5-1,many,TRBJ2-1,-,TGCGCCAGCAGCTTACGGGGGCGCAACTCCTACAATGAGCAGTTCTTC,CASSLRGRNSYNEQFF
TRBV12-3/TRBV12-4,few,TRBJ1-5,-,TGTGCCAGCGCCCCGGGTGGCAATCAGCCCCAGCATTTT,CASAPGGNQPQHF
TRBV7-7,few,TRBJ2-1,TRBD2,TGTGCCAGCAGCCCGCGGGGGGGCGTCAACAATGAGCAGTTCTTC,CASSPRGGVNNEQFF
TRBV7-2,many,TRBJ2-4,TRBD2,TGTGCCAGCAGCTTAGTCGCCGGGAGGGTAGGCAAAAACATTCAGTACTTC,CASSLVAGRVGKNIQYF
TRBV3-1,few,TRBJ1-1,-,TGTGCCAGCAGCCAAGACGGCAGGGGCACTGAAGCTTTCTTT,CASSQDGRGTEAFF
TRBV5-1,many,TRBJ2-2,-,TGCGCCAGCAGCTTGGATACGACAGACACCGGGGAGCTGTTTTTT,CASSLDTTDTGELFF
TRBV5-1,once,TRBJ1-4,-,TGCGCCAGCAGCTCCACCGGGATCTATAATAATGAAAAACTGTTTTTT,CASSSTGIYNNEKLFF
TRBV28,-,TRBJ1-1,-,TGTGCCAGCAGTTTAGTCCCCGGCAGGTCCAACACTGAAGCTTTCTTT,CASSLVPGRSNTEAFF
TRBV15,many,TRBJ2-1,-,TGTGCCACCAGCAGAGTGCGACTTCACCCTTACAATGAGCAGTTCTTC,CATSRVRLHPYNEQFF
TRBV21-1,-,TRBJ2-7,-,TGTGCCAGCAGCGTCGCCGACAGGGTTACCTACGAGCAGTACTTC,CASSVADRVTYEQYF
TRBV20-1,-,TRBJ2-5,-,TGCAGTGCTATCCCCGATTCACAAGAGACCCAGTACTTC,CSAIPDSQETQYF
TRBV18,many,TRBJ2-3,-,TGTGCCAGTCACACCGGGGCAGCGGATACGCAGTATTTT,CASHTGAADTQYF
TRBV6-2/TRBV6-3,many,TRBJ2-3,-,TGTGCCAGCAGTACCCGGACCGCCCGGGGAAGCACAGATACGCAGTATTTT,CASSTRTARGSTDTQYF
TRBV11-2,-,TRBJ2-5,TRBD1,TGTGCCAGCAGCGTACTCCTCCGGGACAGGGGTCCATGGGGGACCCAGTACTTC,CASSVLLRDRGPWGTQYF
TRBV6-5,few,TRBJ2-3,-,TGTGCCAGCAGTTACTCCCAGGGCCTCACAGATACGCAGTATTTT,CASSYSQGLTDTQYF
TRBV11-1,many,TRBJ2-3,-,TGTGCCAGCAGCTTAGCTCCCACTAGCACAGATACGCAGTATTTT,CASSLAPTSTDTQYF